The clone carrying this T cell receptor beta chain was detected a few times. The antigen is undetermined. The entry originates in a study of cytomegalovirus exposure and HLA in healthy donors. Study results and caveats: A later analysis appeared to link common viral pathogens to several of the most significant clusters. Within a later analysis, the majority of CMV-associated TCR beta chains appeared HLA-restricted. Despite most TCR sequences being rare, some public TCRs occurred in many donors.

PCR was performed using 60 Vbeta and 13 Jbeta primers. Profiled with immunoSEQ multiplex PCR; TCRdb holds only in-frame clones, not every one. The sample records over 100,000 clones, approximately 78% being singletons. V shed 0 bases and J 3 bases; nucleotides not matched to a gene: 6. This CDR3 has 17 amino acids. Looked up from germline, CDR1 is SGHAT and CDR2 is FQNNGV. This receptor was obtained from a woman aged 45-60 years in good health and CMV-seropositive. This sequence joins TRBV11-2 and TRBJ1-1, with TRBD1 matching over 11 bases. The sample taken for sequencing was PBMCs. The CDR3 region is CASSLDLGTGGYTEAFF. For the CDR3, the DNA is TGTGCCAGCAGCTTAGATTTGGGGACAGGGGGGTACACTGAAGCTTTCTTT. Using reference TRBV11-2 and TRBJ1-1 for the parts outside the CDR3, the full variable domain is EAGVAQSPRYKIIEKRQSVAFWCNPISGHATLYWYQQILGQGPKLLIQFQNNGVVDDSQLPKDRFSAERLKGVDSTLKIQPAKLEDSAVYLCASSLDLGTGGYTEAFFGQGTRLTVV.